The rows below give T cell receptor beta chains drawn from one sample of a study of PD-L1 blockade in urothelial cancer. The assay was immunoSEQ multiplex PCR, and TCRdb's table has in-frame clones only and misses some. The sample contains 50,000 to 75,000 clones, approximately 80% of which appear only once. Sample: PBMCs, taken around atezolizumab (anti-PD-L1) treatment. The receptors stem from a man between 65 and 80 years old with urothelial cancer. Each CDR3 is given with its conserved first and last residue.

TRBV11-1	TRBJ2-4	CASSLEGGAKNIQYF
TRBV11-2	TRBJ2-1	CASSRTGIHEQFF
TRBV5-1	TRBJ1-3	CASSGTGDGNTIYF
TRBV7-8	TRBJ2-1	CASSLGRGGRNEQFF
TRBV2	TRBJ1-5	CASGTVSNQPQHF
TRBV4-1	TRBJ2-1	CASAGEGSYNEQFF
TRBV4-2	TRBJ2-2	CASSQITNLNTGELFF
TRBV7-2	TRBJ1-2	CASSGAGTGGEVNYGYTF
TRBV13	TRBJ2-7	CASSFGGHIPYEQYF
TRBV11-3	TRBJ2-7	CASSLGLGDYGQYF
TRBV5-1	TRBJ2-7	CASSGDFRDSSYEQYF
TRBV19	TRBJ1-1	CASTLQGLGTEAFF
TRBV5-8	TRBJ2-1	CASSPPNYNEQFF
TRBV21-1	TRBJ2-2	CASSRPVRGGGLNTGELFF
TRBV5-1	TRBJ1-5	CASSFTGGSNQPQHF
TRBV5-1	TRBJ2-5	CASSLLANQETQYF
TRBV7-2	TRBJ1-1	CASSLDQAMNTEAFF
TRBV30	TRBJ2-1	CAWSGDSRSYNEQFF
TRBV25-1	TRBJ1-4	CASSKEKLFF
TRBV7-6	TRBJ2-1	CASNTGVLNEQFF
TRBV6-6	TRBJ2-1	CASRGGPYNEQFF
TRBV6-6	TRBJ2-7	CASIGRQGSYEQYF
TRBV28	TRBJ1-5	CATSAGGTNNQPQHF
TRBV4-3	TRBJ2-3	CASSQDRAYTQYF
TRBV6-1	TRBJ1-5	CASSVEGEQSNQPQHF
TRBV25-1	TRBJ2-6	CASSGRTQGSGANVLTF
TRBV10-1	TRBJ2-7	CASSADRAPSPNVIEQYF
TRBV7-3	TRBJ1-2	CASSLTGGGYGYTF
TRBV28	TRBJ2-1	CASSLRAGSYNEQFF
TRBV7-9	TRBJ1-1	CASSSGPNTEAFF
TRBV2	TRBJ1-2	CASSNSRESNYGYTF
TRBV7-3	TRBJ1-2	CASSSTVNYGYTF
TRBV19	TRBJ2-7	CASSIASGSYEQYF
TRBV11-2	TRBJ2-5	CASSFPTMGARVPQETQYF
TRBV7-9	TRBJ1-1	CASFPRATGLTEAFF
TRBV27	TRBJ1-4	CASSLSLTGGRKLFF
TRBV19	TRBJ1-5	CASSRSLRGNQPQHF
TRBV6-6	TRBJ1-4	CASSQDSSNEKLFF
TRBV28	TRBJ1-2	CASSLGSRGYTF
TRBV10-3	TRBJ2-1	CAISDPMVEGSYNEQFF
TRBV9	TRBJ1-3	CASSVGGTSGNTIYF
TRBV13	TRBJ2-1	CASSPAGLGDDNEQFF
TRBV9	TRBJ1-1	CASSEGHRNTEAFF
TRBV11-2	TRBJ2-7	CASSLAGGPYEQYF
TRBV5-5	TRBJ1-5	CASSSGTPNSNQPQHF
TRBV27	TRBJ2-3	CASSLFGERESTDTQYF